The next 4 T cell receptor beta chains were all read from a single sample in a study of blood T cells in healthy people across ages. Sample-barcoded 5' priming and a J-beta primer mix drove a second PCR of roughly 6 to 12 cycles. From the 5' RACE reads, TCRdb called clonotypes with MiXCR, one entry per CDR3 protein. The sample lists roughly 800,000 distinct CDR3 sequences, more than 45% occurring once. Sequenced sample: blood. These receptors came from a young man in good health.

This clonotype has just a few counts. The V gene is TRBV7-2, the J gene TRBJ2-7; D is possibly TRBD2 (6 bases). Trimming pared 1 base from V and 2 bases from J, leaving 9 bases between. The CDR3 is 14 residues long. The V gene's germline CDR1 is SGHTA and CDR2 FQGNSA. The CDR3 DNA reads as TGTGCCAGCAGCTTAGTAGCGGAGACCTACGAGCAGTACTTC. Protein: CASSLVAETYEQYF.

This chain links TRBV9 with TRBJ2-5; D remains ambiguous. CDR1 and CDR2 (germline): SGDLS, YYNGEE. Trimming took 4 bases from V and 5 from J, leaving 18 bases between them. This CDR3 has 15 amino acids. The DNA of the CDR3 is TGTGCCAGCAGCAGTGGGGAAGAACCGTGGGAGACCCAGTACTTC. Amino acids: CASSSGEEPWETQYF.

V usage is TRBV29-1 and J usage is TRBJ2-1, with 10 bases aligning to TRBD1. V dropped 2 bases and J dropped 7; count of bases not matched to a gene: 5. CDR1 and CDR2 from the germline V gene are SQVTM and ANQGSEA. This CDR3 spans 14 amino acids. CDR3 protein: CSVERTGGQNEQFF. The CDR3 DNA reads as TGCAGCGTTGAACGGACAGGGGGTCAGAATGAGCAGTTCTTC.

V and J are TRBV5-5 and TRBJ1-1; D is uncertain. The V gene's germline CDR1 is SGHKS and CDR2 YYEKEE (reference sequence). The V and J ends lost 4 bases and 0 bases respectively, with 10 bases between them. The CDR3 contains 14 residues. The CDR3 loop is CASSLQRVNTEAFF. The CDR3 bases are TGTGCCAGCAGCCTCCAGAGAGTGAACACTGAAGCTTTCTTT.